What follows is one T cell receptor beta chain and its context. Its target is unknown. This sample is part of a study of CXCR3-negative and CXCR3-positive naive CD8 T cells. Points from the study as a whole: Naive cells that were CXCR3-positive had more hydrophobic TRB CDR3s (compared with CXCR3-negative naive cells).

The CDR3 sequence is 16 residues long. Germline V CDR1 and CDR2: SGHRS, YFSETQ. cDNA libraries for TRB were generated by 5' RACE incorporating UMI labels. Reanalyzing the 5' RACE reads, TCRdb keeps one entry per CDR3 protein, without DNA. The sample's table shows more than 80,000 distinct CDR3 sequences. This chain uses TRBV5-1 with TRBJ2-2; the D call from TCRdb, TRBD2, cannot be confirmed without DNA. Sequencing was carried out using naive CXCR3+ CD8+ T cells from blood. The subset is: CD45RO-CCR7+CD27+CD95- naive CD8+ T cells expressing CXCR3 (TNR3+). The clonotype comes from a human donor in good health. Some clones in this sample may be carry-over from other donors' samples. This CDR3 is CASSWMGLANTGELFF.